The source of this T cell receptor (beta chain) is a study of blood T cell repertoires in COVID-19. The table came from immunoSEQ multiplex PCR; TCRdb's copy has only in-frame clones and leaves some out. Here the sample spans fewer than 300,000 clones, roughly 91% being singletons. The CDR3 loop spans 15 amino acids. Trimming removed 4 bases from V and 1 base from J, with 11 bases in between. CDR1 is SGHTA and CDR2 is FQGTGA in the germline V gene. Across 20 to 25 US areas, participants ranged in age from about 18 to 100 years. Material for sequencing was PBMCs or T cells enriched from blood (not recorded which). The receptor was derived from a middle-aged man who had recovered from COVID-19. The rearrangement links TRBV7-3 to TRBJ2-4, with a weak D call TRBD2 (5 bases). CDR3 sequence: CASSSRSGAKNIQYF. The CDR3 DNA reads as TGTGCCAGCAGCTCCCGGTCGGGGGCCAAAAACATTCAGTACTTC.